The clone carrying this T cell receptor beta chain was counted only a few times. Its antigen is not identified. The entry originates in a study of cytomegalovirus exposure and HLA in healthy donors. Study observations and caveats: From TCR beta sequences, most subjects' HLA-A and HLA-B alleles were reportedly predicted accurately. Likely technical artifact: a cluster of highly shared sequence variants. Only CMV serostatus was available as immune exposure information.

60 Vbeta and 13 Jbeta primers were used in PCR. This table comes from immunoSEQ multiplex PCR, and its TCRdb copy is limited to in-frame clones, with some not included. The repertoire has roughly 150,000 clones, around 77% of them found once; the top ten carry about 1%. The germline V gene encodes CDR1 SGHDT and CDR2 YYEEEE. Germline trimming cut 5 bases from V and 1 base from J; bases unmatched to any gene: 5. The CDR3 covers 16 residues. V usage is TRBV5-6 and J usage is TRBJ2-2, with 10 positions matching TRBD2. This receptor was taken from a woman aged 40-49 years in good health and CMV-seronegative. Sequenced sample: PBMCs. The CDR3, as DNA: TGTGCCAGCAGTTCCCCTAGCGGGAGGAACACCGGGGAGCTGTTTTTT. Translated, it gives CASSSPSGRNTGELFF.